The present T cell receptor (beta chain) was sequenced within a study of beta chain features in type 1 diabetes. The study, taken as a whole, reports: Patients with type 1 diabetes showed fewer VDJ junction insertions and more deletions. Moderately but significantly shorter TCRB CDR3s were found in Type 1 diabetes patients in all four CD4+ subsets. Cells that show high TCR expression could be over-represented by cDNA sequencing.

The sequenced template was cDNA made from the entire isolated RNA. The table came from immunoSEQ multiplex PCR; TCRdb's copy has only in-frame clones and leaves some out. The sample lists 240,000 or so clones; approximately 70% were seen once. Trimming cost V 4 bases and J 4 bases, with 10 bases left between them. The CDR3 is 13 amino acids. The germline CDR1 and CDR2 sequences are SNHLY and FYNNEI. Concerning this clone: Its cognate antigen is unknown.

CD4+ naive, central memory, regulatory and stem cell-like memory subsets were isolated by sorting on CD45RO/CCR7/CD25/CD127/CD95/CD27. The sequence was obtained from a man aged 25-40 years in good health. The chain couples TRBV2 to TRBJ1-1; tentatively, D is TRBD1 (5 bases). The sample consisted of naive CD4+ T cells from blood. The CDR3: CASSAGVFTEAFF. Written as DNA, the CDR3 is TGTGCCAGCAGTGCGGGGGTTTTCACTGAAGCTTTCTTT.